The rows below give T cell receptor beta chains drawn from one sample of a study of CD8 T cells in ankylosing spondylitis. From the 5' RACE reads, TCRdb called clonotypes with MiXCR, one entry per CDR3 protein. The sample lists 200,000 to 250,000 distinct CDR3 sequences, around 18% occurring once. What was sequenced was blood, either unsorted or a sorted T cell fraction (not recorded which). The receptors shown here come from a male donor with ankylosing spondylitis. The CDR3 runs from the conserved cysteine through the conserved F or W. D genes are given only for firm matches. Not every row has a clone size; where given, it reads once, few, many or a size class.

D gene: .
J gene: TRBJ2-5
V gene: TRBV12-1
clone size: .
CDR3 protein: CASSSGLAGGRQETQYF
CDR3 DNA: TGTGCCAGCAGCTCGGGACTAGCGGGAGGCCGCCAAGAGACCCAGTACTTC

D gene: .
J gene: TRBJ2-7
V gene: TRBV11-2
clone size: .
CDR3 protein: CASSFGSGQGNYEQYF
CDR3 DNA: .

D gene: .
J gene: TRBJ2-2
V gene: TRBV30
clone size: few
CDR3 protein: CAWRGEPNTGELFF
CDR3 DNA: TGTGCCTGGAGGGGGGAGCCGAACACCGGGGAGCTGTTTTTT

D gene: TRBD1
J gene: TRBJ2-5
V gene: TRBV6-1
clone size: once
CDR3 protein: CASSEARGQIQETQYF
CDR3 DNA: TGTGCCAGCAGTGAAGCGAGGGGACAGATACAAGAGACCCAGTACTTC

D gene: TRBD2
J gene: TRBJ2-1
V gene: TRBV12-3/TRBV12-4
clone size: few
CDR3 protein: CASRSGTSGRNNEQFF
CDR3 DNA: TGTGCCAGCAGGTCCGGGACTAGCGGGAGAAACAATGAGCAGTTCTTC

D gene: TRBD1
J gene: TRBJ2-7
V gene: TRBV5-6
clone size: few
CDR3 protein: CASSRIQGQGPYEQYF
CDR3 DNA: TGTGCCAGCAGCCGAATTCAGGGACAGGGACCCTACGAGCAGTACTTC

D gene: .
J gene: TRBJ2-1
V gene: TRBV19
clone size: few
CDR3 protein: CASRERGLNEQFF
CDR3 DNA: TGTGCCAGTAGGGAGAGGGGACTCAATGAGCAGTTCTTC

D gene: TRBD1
J gene: TRBJ2-2
V gene: TRBV7-9
clone size: few
CDR3 protein: CASSSTGKDGELFF
CDR3 DNA: TGTGCCAGCAGCTCGACAGGGAAGGACGGGGAGCTGTTTTTT

D gene: .
J gene: TRBJ2-7
V gene: TRBV4-2
clone size: .
CDR3 protein: CASSQDWDGVQDEQYF
CDR3 DNA: TGTGCCAGCAGCCAAGATTGGGACGGGGTCCAAGACGAGCAGTACTTC

D gene: .
J gene: TRBJ2-2
V gene: TRBV12-3/TRBV12-4
clone size: many
CDR3 protein: CASRDGTRNTGELFF
CDR3 DNA: TGTGCCAGCAGGGACGGGACTCGGAACACCGGGGAGCTGTTTTTT